What follows describes a single TCR beta chain. The clone's antigen remains unknown. Within one base of it there is no much larger clone, and no base qualities were kept. The CDR3 regions of human TCRbeta chains were analyzed by immunosequencing. For the original study's pipeline: Repertoire TCRs were matched against a reference library of SARS-CoV-2-specific TCRs generated with the MIRA antigen-specificity platform. Breadth meant the fraction of unique TCRs that were SARS-CoV-2-associated, whereas depth meant the fraction of total T cells that were SARS-CoV-2-associated. Using the MIRA data, each spike-specific TCR was assigned both to the spike region to which the TCR was reactive and to a CD4 or CD8 class. Log10-transformed breadth and depth values were compared by one-way ANOVA with Sidak's multiple comparisons tests. The table was pulled from immuneACCESS by TCRdb, which kept in-frame rearrangements only. Such tables lose some clones; where checked, under half of the loss comes from unresolved V genes, and the rest has no known cause. That table supplies the V and J calls and clone size; D and trimming were determined from the DNA. The sample table shows over 45,000 clones, and 60% to 85% are seen once. Of the sample, roughly 7.2% is held by the ten largest clones.

The data originate from a study of T cell responses to AZD1222 COVID-19 vaccine (dated by TCRdb to the early 2020s). With respect to the entire study: AZD1222 recipients given second doses at about 4 weeks or at about 12 weeks were pooled, since spike-specific TCR depth and breadth were not found to differ between the two schedules. A total of about 230 trial participants underwent TCR sequencing, of whom 200 to 220 received two doses of AZD1222 and some 25 received two doses of the MenACWY control vaccine. Trial participants were enrolled by age into subgroups of 18-55, 56-69 and 70-plus years, and around 150, 28 and 57 TCR-sequenced participants, respectively, were included in these subgroups. The research as a whole found: Reportedly, close to half of the unique spike-specific TCRs recognized epitopes lying outside the regions that are mutated in the B.1.351 and B.1.1.7 variants. Because no day 14 peak-response samples were available, the repertoires could be characterized only after the peak T cell response. CD4 TCRs associated with the vaccine covered the entire spike protein, and the dominant responses were in regions 160-218 and 743-854. Most participants were white British and females outnumbered males, and the authors suggested that clonal diversity may have been underestimated. Conclusions about previously exposed vaccinees are limited, since just 6 or 7 AZD1222 recipients were seropositive for SARS-CoV-2 at baseline. In the small 56-69-year group, the increase in depth fell short of significance, most likely because of low power. After two AZD1222 doses, spike-specific TCR breadth and depth were significantly higher than at day 0 and than in MenACWY recipients.

Spanning cysteine to phenylalanine, the CDR3 consists of 16 amino acids. The entry retains the CDR3 DNA only, 48 bases that are in frame from base 1. In the germline V gene, CDR1 corresponds to MDHEN and CDR2 to SYDVKM. Deletion took 2 bases off V and 3 bases off J, with a span of 14 bases between the germline ends. According to the study, the label for this sample's time point signals: baseline before first vaccination. The vaccinee samples were drawn from two UK trials, COV001 and COV002, one of which was a single-blind randomized controlled phase 2/3 trial testing AZD1222 (ChAdOx1 nCoV-19) in healthy adults. For TCRbeta chain sequencing, PBMC samples from trial participants were taken at day 0 and at day 28 after the second dose.

This sample comprised peripheral blood, obtained on day 0 of AZD1222 vaccination. The V and J segments used are TRBV28 and TRBJ1-5; TRBD1 is a possible D gene, resting on 6 matching bases. The sequence derives from an adult in good health. Here is the DNA: TGTGCCAGCAGTTTAACCTTTGGGGACAACAATCAGCCCCAGCATTTT. Its translation reads: CASSLTFGDNNQPQHF.